The next 15 T cell receptor beta chains were all read from a single sample in a study of T-cell memory formation after mild COVID-19. TCRdb independently ran MiXCR on the 5' RACE reads; one entry per CDR3 protein. The sample yields 410,000 or so distinct CDR3 sequences, more than 20% seen once. The sample consisted of PBMCs or a T cell subset sorted from them (not recorded which). The receptor source for this set is an adult woman who had mild COVID-19 (a few samples of this study predate the infection). Cell type and time point are not known.

The V and J genes are TRBV7-8 and TRBJ2-7; D is undetermined. Trimming stripped 4 bases from V and 1 base from J, with 14 bases between. The length of the CDR3 is 15 residues. Per germline, CDR1 SGHVS and CDR2 FQNEAQ. The DNA for the CDR3 is TGTGCCAGCAGCTCAAACCCGCTTAGGTCCTACGAGCAGTACTTC. The encoded protein is CASSSNPLRSYEQYF.

The V and J genes are TRBV30 and TRBJ2-3; TRBD2 is a possible D gene (6 bases). This CDR3 is built from 13 residues. Germline V gives CDR1 GTSNPN, CDR2 SVGIG (reference sequence). The DNA of the CDR3 is TGTGCGGGAAGGCGGGGTTTAGTAGATACGCAGTATTTT. Translation: CAGRRGLVDTQYF.

This clonotype has just a few counts. The gene calls are TRBV24-1 and TRBJ2-4; 8 bases match TRBD1. V lost 3 bases, J lost 8 bases, and 17 bases stayed unmatched. Per germline, CDR1 KGHDR and CDR2 SFDVKD. The CDR3 totals 18 residues. The CDR3 DNA sequence: TGTGCCACCAGTGATGCTCACCGGGACAGGACCAGCAAGGACATTCAGTACTTC. Translating it yields CATSDAHRDRTSKDIQYF.

This clonotype has more than one count but fewer than ten. V and J are TRBV19 and TRBJ2-1; 7 bases match TRBD2. Germline values: CDR1 LNHDA, CDR2 SQIVND (reference sequence). J lost 1 base, V lost 0 bases, and 3 bases had no gene match. The length of the CDR3 is 16 residues. CDR3 coding DNA: TGTGCCAGTAGTATAGACCGAGCGGGATCCTACAATGAGCAGTTCTTC. Amino acid sequence: CASSIDRAGSYNEQFF.

This clonotype was detected a few times. J is TRBJ1-5 and V is TRBV12-3 or TRBV12-4; a possible D gene is TRBD1 (5 bases). The CDR3 runs 14 residues. Deletions cut 3 bases from V and 3 bases from J, with 9 bases between. DNA of the CDR3: TGTGCCAGCAGTTTGAGACAGTTCAATCAGCCCCAGCATTTT. This gives the protein CASSLRQFNQPQHF.

The rearrangement joins TRBV6-5 to TRBJ1-1, with unresolved D. Germline loops: CDR1 MNHEY, CDR2 SVGAGI. Trimming stripped 5 bases from V and 5 bases from J, with 9 bases between. CDR3 length: 12 amino acids. CDR3 amino acids: CASSPGKTEAFF. The CDR3 DNA reads TGTGCCAGCAGTCCCGGGAAGACTGAAGCTTTCTTT.

The CDR3 DNA sequence: TGCGCCAGCAGCCAAGTCTATCGGGGGCGGCCAGATACGCAGTATTTT. It codes for CASSQVYRGRPDTQYF. V is TRBV4-1 and J is TRBJ2-3, with D perhaps being TRBD1 or TRBD2 (6 bases each). CDR1 is MGHRA and CDR2 is YSYEKL in the germline V gene. Trimming shortened V by 1 base and J by 4 bases, and 15 bases separated the two germline ends. CDR3 length equals 16 residues.

This clonotype was seen more than once but under ten times. The CDR3 DNA reads TGCGCCAGCAGCTCGAGCTCCGGGCCGCAAGAGACCCAGTACTTC. Encoded protein: CASSSSSGPQETQYF. The chain joins TRBV5-1 to TRBJ2-5; D call uncertain. V dropped 3 bases and J dropped 2 bases, with 14 bases sitting between them. The CDR3 sequence is 15 residues long. From germline, CDR1 is SGHRS and CDR2 YFSETQ.

The chain carries TRBV12-3 or TRBV12-4 and TRBJ2-3; D might be TRBD2 (7 bases). V was trimmed by 6 bases and J by 5 bases, leaving 21 bases between them. This CDR3 is built from 16 residues. CDR3 nucleotides: TGTGCCAGCAGCAACACAGGGAGGGGAAGGGAAGATACGCAGTATTTT. Amino acid sequence: CASSNTGRGREDTQYF.

J is TRBJ1-5 and V is TRBV29-1; 10 nucleotides match TRBD1. The CDR3 is 13 residues long. The V gene end was trimmed by 6 bases and the J gene end by 3 bases; junction bases not matched to a gene: 2. The V gene's germline CDR1 is SQVTM and CDR2 ANQGSEA. The CDR3 loop is CSVGTGDNQPQHF. CDR3 bases: TGCAGCGTCGGGACAGGGGACAATCAGCCCCAGCATTTT.

The rearrangement links TRBV6-2 or TRBV6-3 to TRBJ2-3; 8 positions agree with TRBD1. Germline-derived CDR1 and CDR2 are MNHEY and SVGEGT. Trimming at V came to 7 bases and at J to 1 base, leaving 7 bases not matched to a gene. The CDR3 is made up of 15 amino acids. The CDR3 nucleotides read TGTGCCAGCAAGGACAGGGAGTTTGGCACAGATACGCAGTATTTT. Amino acid sequence: CASKDREFGTDTQYF.

This clonotype is a singleton in its sample. The chain joins TRBV5-1 to TRBJ2-5; D remains ambiguous. The CDR3 has 14 amino acids. From germline, CDR1 is SGHRS and CDR2 YFSETQ. Trimming took 0 bases from V and 5 from J, leaving 11 bases between them. The CDR3 protein is CASSLEGGEETQYF. The CDR3 nucleotides read TGCGCCAGCAGCTTGGAGGGCGGTGAGGAGACCCAGTACTTC.

This chain connects TRBV27 to TRBJ2-2, with D possibly called TRBD1 or TRBD2 (5 bases each). The CDR3 is made up of 13 amino acids. With 8 bases removed from V and 8 bases from J, the gap between germline ends came to 15 bases. CDR1 is MNHEY and CDR2 is SMNVEV in the germline V gene (reference sequence). The CDR3 region is CASASGRAGELFF. CDR3 coding DNA: TGTGCCAGCGCCTCAGGGAGAGCTGGGGAGCTGTTTTTT.

V usage is TRBV7-8 and J usage is TRBJ2-1; 9 positions agree with TRBD1. The CDR3 is 15 residues long. The germline gives CDR1 SGHVS, CDR2 FQNEAQ. V lost 0 bases to trimming and J lost 5 bases; unmatched junction nucleotides: 2. The CDR3: CASSLAGQGNNEQFF. CDR3 DNA sequence: TGTGCCAGCAGCTTAGCGGGACAGGGTAACAATGAGCAGTTCTTC.

This clonotype was detected only a few times. The genes are TRBV12-3 or TRBV12-4 and TRBJ2-2; no clear D gene. The CDR3 runs to 11 residues. Between the trimmed V and J ends, which lost 10 bases and 2 bases, there was a span of 5 bases. The DNA of the CDR3 is TGTGCCATCATTAACACCGGGGAGCTGTTTTTT. Translation: CAIINTGELFF.